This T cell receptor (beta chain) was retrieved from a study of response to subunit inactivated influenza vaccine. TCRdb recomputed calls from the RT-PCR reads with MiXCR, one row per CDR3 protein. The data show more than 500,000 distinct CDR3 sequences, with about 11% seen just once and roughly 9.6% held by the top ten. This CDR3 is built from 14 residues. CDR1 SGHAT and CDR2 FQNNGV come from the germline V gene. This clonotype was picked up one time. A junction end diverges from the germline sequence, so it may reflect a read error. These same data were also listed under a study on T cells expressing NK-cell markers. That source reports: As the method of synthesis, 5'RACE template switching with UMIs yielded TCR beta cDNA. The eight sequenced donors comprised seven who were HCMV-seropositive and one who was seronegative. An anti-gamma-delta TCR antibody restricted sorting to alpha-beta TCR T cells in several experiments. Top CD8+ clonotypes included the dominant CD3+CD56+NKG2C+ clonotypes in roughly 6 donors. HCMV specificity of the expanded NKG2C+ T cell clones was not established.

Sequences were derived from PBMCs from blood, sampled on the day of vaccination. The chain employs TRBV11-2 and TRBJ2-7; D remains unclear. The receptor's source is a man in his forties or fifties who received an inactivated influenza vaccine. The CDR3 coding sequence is TGTGCCGGCAGCTTAGATGGGCATTCCTACGAGCAGTACTTC. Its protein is CAGSLDGHSYEQYF.